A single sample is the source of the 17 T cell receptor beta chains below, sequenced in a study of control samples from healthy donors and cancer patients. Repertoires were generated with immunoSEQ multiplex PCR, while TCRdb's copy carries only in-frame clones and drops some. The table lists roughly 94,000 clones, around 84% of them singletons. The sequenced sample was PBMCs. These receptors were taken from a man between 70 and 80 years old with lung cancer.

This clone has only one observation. The CDR3 reads CASSLDDRGSDYTF. In nucleotides, the CDR3 is TGCGCCAGCAGCTTGGACGACAGGGGGAGTGACTACACCTTC. The V and J genes are TRBV5-1 and TRBJ1-2, with 9 bases aligning to TRBD1. The CDR3 consists of 14 residues. CDR1 and CDR2 (germline): SGHRS, YFSETQ. Trimming took 0 bases from V and 10 from J; bases not matched to a gene: 7.

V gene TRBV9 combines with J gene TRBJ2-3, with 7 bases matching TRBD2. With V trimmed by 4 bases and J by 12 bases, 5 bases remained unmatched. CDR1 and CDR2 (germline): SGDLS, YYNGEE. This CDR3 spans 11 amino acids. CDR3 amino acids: CASSSGTIQYF. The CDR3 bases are TGTGCCAGCAGCTCGGGGACTATCCAGTATTTT. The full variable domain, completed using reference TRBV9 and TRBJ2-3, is DSGVTQTPKHLITATGQRVTLRCSPRSGDLSVYWYQQSLDQGLQFLIQYYNGEERAKGNILERFSAQQFPDLHSELNLSSLELGDSALYFCASSSGTIQYFGPGTRLTVL.

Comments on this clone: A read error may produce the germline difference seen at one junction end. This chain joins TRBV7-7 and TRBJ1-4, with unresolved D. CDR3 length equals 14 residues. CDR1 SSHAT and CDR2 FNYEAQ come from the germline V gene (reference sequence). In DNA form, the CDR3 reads TGTGCTAGCAGCTCCCCCAGTCTGGGTGAAAAACTGTTTTTT. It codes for CASSSPSLGEKLFF.

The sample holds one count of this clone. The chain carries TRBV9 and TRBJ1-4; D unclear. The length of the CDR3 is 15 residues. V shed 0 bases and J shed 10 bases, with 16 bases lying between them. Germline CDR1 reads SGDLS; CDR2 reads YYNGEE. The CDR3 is CASSVASDPPAKLFF. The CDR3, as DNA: TGTGCCAGCAGCGTAGCTTCTGACCCACCGGCAAAACTGTTTTTT.

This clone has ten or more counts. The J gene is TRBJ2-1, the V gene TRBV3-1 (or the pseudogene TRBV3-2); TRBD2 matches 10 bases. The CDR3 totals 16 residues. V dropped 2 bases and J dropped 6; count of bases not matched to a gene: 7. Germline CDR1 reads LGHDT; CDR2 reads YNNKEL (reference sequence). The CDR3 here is CASSQRTQREGNEQFF. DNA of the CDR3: TGTGCCAGCAGCCAAAGGACTCAGCGGGAGGGCAATGAGCAGTTCTTC.

CDR3 DNA: TGCAGTGCGGGACTTCAAGAGACCCAGTACTTC. Translating it yields CSAGLQETQYF. The V gene is TRBV20-1, the J gene TRBJ2-5; weak D call: TRBD2 (6 bases). The CDR3 has 11 residues. Looked up from germline, CDR1 is DFQATT and CDR2 is SNEGSKA (reference sequence). V was pared by 6 bases and J by 2 bases, with 7 bases between.

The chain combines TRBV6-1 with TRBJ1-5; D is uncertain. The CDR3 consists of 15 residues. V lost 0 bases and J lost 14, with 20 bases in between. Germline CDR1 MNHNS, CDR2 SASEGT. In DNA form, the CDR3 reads TGTGCCAGCAGTGAAGCGTCACACCCCACGAGGCGCGAGCATTTT. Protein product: CASSEASHPTRREHF.

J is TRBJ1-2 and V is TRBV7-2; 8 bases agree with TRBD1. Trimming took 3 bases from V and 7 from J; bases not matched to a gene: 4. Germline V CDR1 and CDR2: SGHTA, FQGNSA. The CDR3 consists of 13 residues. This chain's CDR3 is CASSLGQAAGYTF. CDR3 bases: TGTGCCAGCAGCTTGGGACAGGCGGCTGGCTACACCTTC.

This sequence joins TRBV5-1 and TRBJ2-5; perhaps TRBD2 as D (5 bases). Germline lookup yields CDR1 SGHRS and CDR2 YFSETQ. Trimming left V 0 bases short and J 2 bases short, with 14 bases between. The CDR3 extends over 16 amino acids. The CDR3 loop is CASSLALRLTQETQYF. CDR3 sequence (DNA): TGCGCCAGCAGCTTGGCCTTGCGACTAACACAAGAGACCCAGTACTTC.

The CDR3 DNA reads as TGTGCCAGCACCCCCGGACTGCTTAATGAAAAACTGTTTTTT. Its protein is CASTPGLLNEKLFF. The chain recombines TRBV6-5 with TRBJ1-4; no clear D. This CDR3 has 14 amino acids. Trimming cost V 7 bases and J 4 bases, with 13 bases left between them. Germline lookup yields CDR1 MNHEY and CDR2 SVGAGI.

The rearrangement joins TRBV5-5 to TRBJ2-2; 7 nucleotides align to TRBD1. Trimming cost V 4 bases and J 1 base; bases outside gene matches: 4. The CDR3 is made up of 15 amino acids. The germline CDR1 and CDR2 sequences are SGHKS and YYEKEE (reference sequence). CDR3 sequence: CASSNRQGNTGELFF. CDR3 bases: TGTGCCAGCAGCAACCGACAGGGGAACACCGGGGAGCTGTTTTTT.

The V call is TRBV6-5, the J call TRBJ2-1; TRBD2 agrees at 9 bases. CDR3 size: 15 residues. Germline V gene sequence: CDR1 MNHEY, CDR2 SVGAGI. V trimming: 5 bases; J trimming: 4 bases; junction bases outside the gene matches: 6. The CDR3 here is CASSLAGSLYNEQFF. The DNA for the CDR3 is TGTGCCAGCAGTCTAGCGGGGAGTCTGTACAATGAGCAGTTCTTC.

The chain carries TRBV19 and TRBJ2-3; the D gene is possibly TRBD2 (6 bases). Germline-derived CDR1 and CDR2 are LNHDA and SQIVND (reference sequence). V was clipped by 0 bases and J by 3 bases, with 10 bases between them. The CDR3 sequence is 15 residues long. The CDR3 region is CASSIEGRRTDTQYF. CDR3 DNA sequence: TGTGCCAGTAGTATAGAGGGGAGGAGGACAGATACGCAGTATTTT. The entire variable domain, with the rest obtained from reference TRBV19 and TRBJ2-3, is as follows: DGGITQSPKYLFRKEGQNVTLSCEQNLNHDAMYWYRQDPGQGLRLIYYSQIVNDFQKGDIAEGYSVSREKKESFPLTVTSAQKNPTAFYLCASSIEGRRTDTQYFGPGTRLTVL.

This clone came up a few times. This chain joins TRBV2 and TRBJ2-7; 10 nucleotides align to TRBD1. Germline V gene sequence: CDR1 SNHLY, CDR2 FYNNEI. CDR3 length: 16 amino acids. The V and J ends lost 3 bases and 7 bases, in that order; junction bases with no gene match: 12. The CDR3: CASSDPGTGVTREQYF. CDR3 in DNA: TGTGCCAGCAGTGACCCCGGGACAGGGGTGACGAGGGAGCAGTACTTC.

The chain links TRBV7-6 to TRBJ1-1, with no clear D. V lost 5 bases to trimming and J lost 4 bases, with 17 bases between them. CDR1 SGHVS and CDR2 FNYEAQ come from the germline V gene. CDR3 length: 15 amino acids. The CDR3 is CASSPGGVSRTEAFF. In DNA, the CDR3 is TGTGCCAGCAGCCCCGGCGGGGTATCGCGCACTGAAGCTTTCTTT.

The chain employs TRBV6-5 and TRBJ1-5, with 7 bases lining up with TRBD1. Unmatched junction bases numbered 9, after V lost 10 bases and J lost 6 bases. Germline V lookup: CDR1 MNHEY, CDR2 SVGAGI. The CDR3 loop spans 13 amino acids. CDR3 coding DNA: TGTGCCACCTCGACAGGGATTGGTCAGCCCCAGCATTTT. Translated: CATSTGIGQPQHF.

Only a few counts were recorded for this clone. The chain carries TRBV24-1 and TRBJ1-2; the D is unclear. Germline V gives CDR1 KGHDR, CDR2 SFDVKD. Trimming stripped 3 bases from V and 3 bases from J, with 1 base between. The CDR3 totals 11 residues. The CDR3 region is CATSDHYGYTF. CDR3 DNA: TGTGCCACCAGTGATCACTATGGCTACACCTTC.